The clone carrying this T cell receptor beta chain was counted many times. Its specificity is not known. The CDR3 is made up of 15 amino acids. From germline, CDR1 is DFQATT and CDR2 SNEGSKA (reference sequence). V shed 0 bases and J shed 4 bases, with 15 bases lying between them. This entry comes from a study of post-analysis software for immune sequencing data. About the study: The disease courses spanned relapsing-remitting, secondary progressive and progressive-relapsing forms of multiple sclerosis.

Overall study findings and caveats: Comparison of patients with controls showed roughly five TRBV segments more frequent in patients, TRBV5-6, TRBV5-1 and TRBV20-1 among them. Multiple sclerosis patients had significantly lower normalized Chao1 diversity than controls. F-measure co-clustering was strong for batch-matched samples.

Researchers reported that TCR beta cDNA libraries carried unique molecular identifiers. Yield was roughly 0.5 million cDNA molecules from approximately 0.91 to 9.4 million T cells. TCRdb independently ran MiXCR on the PCR reads; one entry per CDR3 protein. There are about 540,000 distinct CDR3 sequences in the sample; 34% occur only once, and around 6% lies in the top ten. The source material was blood. The gene calls are TRBV20-1 and TRBJ1-2; unclear D gene. This sequence originates from a girl aged 2 to 17 with multiple sclerosis. The CDR3 here is CSAREVRVRFYGYTF. CDR3 nucleotides: TGCAGTGCTAGAGAGGTCCGCGTGAGGTTCTATGGCTACACCTTC.